A selection of T cell receptor beta chains follows, all from one sample in a study of vaccination and CD4 T cells after COVID-19. Their specific antigens are unknown. TCRdb used MiXCR to reprocess the PCR reads, holding one entry per CDR3 protein. The sample shows about 30,000 distinct CDR3 sequences, roughly 38% of them seen only once. The specimen was CD4+ T cells from blood, cultured in vitro, collected about 7 months after SARS-CoV-2 vaccination. The receptors shown here come from a human donor who had recovered from COVID-19. Both conserved end residues are part of each CDR3. D genes are given only for firm matches. The size of a clone is reported for some rows only, either as once, few or many, or as a class for expanded clones.

j_call d_call v_call clone_size cdr3_nt cdr3_aa
TRBJ2-6 . TRBV24-1 few TGTGCCACCAGTGACCCCTTCTCTGGGGCCAACGTCCTGACTTTC CATSDPFSGANVLTF
TRBJ2-3 TRBD2 TRBV28 . TGTGCCAGCAGTTTATGGTCTAGCGGGGATCGGGATACGCAGTATTTT CASSLWSSGDRDTQYF
TRBJ2-7 . TRBV30 . TGTGCCTGGAGTGGCGCAACCGAGCAGTACTTC CAWSGATEQYF
TRBJ2-5 . TRBV12-3/TRBV12-4 . TGTGCCAGCAGTTTAGGGTATCGGGAGACCCAGTACTTC CASSLGYRETQYF
TRBJ2-3 TRBD2 TRBV28 . TGTGCCAGAGTACCGACTAGCGGGAGATTTGATACGCAGTATTTT CARVPTSGRFDTQYF
TRBJ2-3 TRBD2 TRBV20-1 few TGCAGTGCTAGAGTCGGACTAGCGGGAGGGCTCACCACAGATACGCAGTATTTT CSARVGLAGGLTTDTQYF
TRBJ1-1 . TRBV20-1 few TGCAGTGCTAGAGCAGCCGGGCATGCGAACACTGAAGCTTTCTTT CSARAAGHANTEAFF
TRBJ1-2 . TRBV5-1 few TGCGCCAGCAGCCCCGAGTTGCCCCTTGATGGCTACACCTTC CASSPELPLDGYTF
TRBJ2-5 TRBD2 TRBV5-5 . TGTGCCAGCAGCGGACTAGCGCAAGAGACCCAGTACTTC CASSGLAQETQYF
TRBJ2-3 TRBD2 TRBV20-1 . TGCAGTGCTAAGGGACTAGCGAAGAATCAAGATACGCAGTATTTT CSAKGLAKNQDTQYF
TRBJ1-2 TRBD1 TRBV20-1 . TGCAGTGCTAGAGATCGCCTCCGGGACAGGGGAAACTATGGCTACACCTTC CSARDRLRDRGNYGYTF
TRBJ1-2 . TRBV19 . TGTGCCAGTAGTATCAGTGTACAGGCCTATGGCTACACCTTC CASSISVQAYGYTF
TRBJ2-1 TRBD1 TRBV6-4 few TGTGCCAGCAGTCGCGACAGGGGATCTCCCTACAATGAGCAGTTCTTC CASSRDRGSPYNEQFF
TRBJ2-1 . TRBV11-2 . TGTGCCAGCAGACAGACTAAGAAAGGCAATGAGCAGTTCTTC CASRQTKKGNEQFF
TRBJ2-5 TRBD1 TRBV20-1 few TGCAGTGCTAGAGGGGACAGCCAAGAGACCCAGTACTTC CSARGDSQETQYF
TRBJ2-5 . TRBV20-1 few TGCAGTGCAAGAGACAGACTGGAGACCCAGTACTTC CSARDRLETQYF
TRBJ1-5 . TRBV28 . TGTGCCAGCAAGGAGTCAGGCCCGGGGCGGGTACAAGCCCAGCATTTT CASKESGPGRVQAQHF
TRBJ1-2 . TRBV20-1 few TGCAGTGCTAGCAGGGGAGCAGTGAACTATGGCTACACCTTC CSASRGAVNYGYTF
TRBJ2-6 . TRBV11-1 . TGTGCCAGCAGCATTACAGACTCTGGGGCCAACGTCCTGACTTTC CASSITDSGANVLTF
TRBJ2-7 . TRBV24-1 few TGTGCCACCAGTGATTCGAGGGACGCCTACGAGCAGTACTTC CATSDSRDAYEQYF
TRBJ2-2 TRBD1 TRBV7-2 few TGTGCCAGCAGCCAAGGGACAGGGGGCAAGACCGGGGAGCTGTTTTTT CASSQGTGGKTGELFF
TRBJ2-5 TRBD1 TRBV5-4 . TGTGCCAGCAGCTTGAAGCAGGGGGATGAGACCCAGTACTTC CASSLKQGDETQYF
TRBJ2-7 . TRBV5-8 few TGTGCCAGCAGCTCCGCGCTACGGAACGAGCAGTACTTC CASSSALRNEQYF
TRBJ1-5 TRBD1 TRBV28 . TGTGCCAGCAGTCCCCGGACAGGGGGCTGGCAGCCCCAGCATTTT CASSPRTGGWQPQHF
TRBJ1-4 TRBD1 TRBV24-1 . TGTGCCACCAGTGAGCGGACAGGGACGGGGAAACTGTTTTTT CATSERTGTGKLFF
TRBJ1-2 . TRBV12-5 . TGTGCTAGTGGGTACAGCAACTATGGCTACACCTTC CASGYSNYGYTF
TRBJ2-3 TRBD2 TRBV10-3 . TGTGCCATCAGTCGGGGACTAGCGGGAGGAACAGATACGCAGTATTTT CAISRGLAGGTDTQYF
TRBJ2-3 . TRBV20-1 . TGCAGTGCCCATGCAGGGAACACAGATACGCAGTATTTT CSAHAGNTDTQYF
TRBJ1-1 . TRBV28 . TGTGCCAGCAGTCCACCAGGGAGGACTGAAGCTTTCTTT CASSPPGRTEAFF
TRBJ2-7 . TRBV7-2 few TGTGCCAGCAGCTTAGCTAGCGGTGGGACTTACGAGCAGTACTTC CASSLASGGTYEQYF
TRBJ1-1 . TRBV20-1 few TGCAGTGCTAGACCCTCAGGGAGGAACACTGAAGCTTTCTTT CSARPSGRNTEAFF
TRBJ2-1 TRBD2 TRBV19 . TGTGCCAGTAGTATCGGGCTAGCGGGAGTTGTCCATGAGCAGTTCTTC CASSIGLAGVVHEQFF